The 21 T cell receptor beta chains presented below share a single source sample, sequenced in a study of quantifying T cell responses using KT2 cells (dated by TCRdb to the late 2010s). Regarding the complete study: RNA was DNase-treated and reverse transcribed with TCR alpha and beta constant-region primers, mostly using SuperScript III.

The library was generated by UMI-ligation and nested PCR. Sequenced using an Illumina MiSeq. A single-stranded oligonucleotide carrying the Illumina SP2 sequence and a UMI was ligated to the cDNA 3' end using T4 RNA ligase 1. PCR1 was run for 3 to 4 cycles (98 degrees C for 15 s, 69 degrees C for 30 s, 72 degrees C for 40 s), and an equimolar mix of RC1.1 and RC1.2, covering TRBC1 and TRBC2, was used as the beta primer. Using fastp at Q25 and MiXCR, TCRdb reprocessed the public reads and kept productive beta chains. Every CDR3 protein is listed once, alongside the most common genes and DNA of its rows. The sample records about 30,000 distinct CDR3 sequences, 6% to 9.5% of which are singletons. More than 15% of the sample lies in the top ten. Sequencing input: PBMCs spiked with cells of the T cell clone KT2. The receptors come from a human donor.

This chain links TRBV12-3 or TRBV12-4 with TRBJ2-1; 12 bases match TRBD1. J lost 0 bases, V lost 2 bases, and 5 bases had no gene match. The CDR3 loop spans 18 amino acids. The CDR3 protein is CASSLRDRGRPSYNEQFF. CDR3 in DNA: TGTGCCAGCAGTTTACGGGACAGGGGGCGACCCTCCTACAATGAGCAGTTCTTC.

This clonotype was picked up many times. The V gene is TRBV2, the J gene TRBJ2-7; TRBD1 is a possible D gene (6 bases). V lost 8 bases and J lost 5, with 13 bases in between. This CDR3 has 12 residues. Germline lookup yields CDR1 SNHLY and CDR2 FYNNEI. CDR3: CASSGHSHEQYF. CDR3 nucleotides: TGTGCCAGCTCGGGACATAGCCACGAGCAGTACTTC.

This clonotype was seen a few times. V gene TRBV12-3 or TRBV12-4 combines with J gene TRBJ2-1, with TRBD2 matching over 8 bases. V lost 2 bases to trimming and J lost 3 bases; unmatched junction nucleotides: 9. The CDR3 runs to 17 residues. The CDR3: CASSLHWRGAIYNEQFF. CDR3 sequence (DNA): TGTGCCAGCAGTTTACATTGGCGGGGGGCCATCTACAATGAGCAGTTCTTC.

In this sample, this clonotype turned up a few times. This chain connects TRBV14 to TRBJ2-1, with 8 bases fitting TRBD2. J gave up 4 bases and V 1 base, and 6 bases lay outside the gene matches. CDR1 is SGHDN and CDR2 is FVKESK in the germline V gene. CDR3 length: 16 amino acids. In DNA form, the CDR3 reads TGTGCCAGCAGCCAAGCCGGGGGGGCCACTTACAATGAGCAGTTCTTC. Its protein product is CASSQAGGATYNEQFF.

This clonotype has ten or more counts. The chain employs TRBV29-1 and TRBJ2-5, with 7 bases identical to TRBD2. Losses at the gene ends were 4 bases for V and 1 base for J; bases not matched to a gene: 9. The CDR3 spans 15 residues. CDR1 SQVTM and CDR2 ANQGSEA come from the germline V gene. CDR3 in DNA: TGCAGCGTTGGCTTAACGGGAGGCTTCCAAGAGACCCAGTACTTC. Amino acids: CSVGLTGGFQETQYF.

This clonotype was counted between two and nine times. V is TRBV6-5 and J is TRBJ1-6, with D perhaps TRBD1 (5 bases). V gave up 0 bases and J gave up 7 bases, with 16 bases separating them. CDR3 length: 17 amino acids. Germline CDR1 MNHEY, CDR2 SVGAGI. The CDR3 nucleotides read TGTGCCAGCAGTTACTCGCTGGGGGAAACTCGAAATTCACCCCTCCACTTT. It is translated as CASSYSLGETRNSPLHF.

This clonotype was seen repeatedly, ten times or more. The chain recombines TRBV20-1 with TRBJ2-7; 8 nucleotides match TRBD1. This CDR3 comprises 15 residues. V lost 0 bases and J lost 7; bases outside the gene matches: 11. Germline V CDR1 and CDR2: DFQATT, SNEGSKA (reference sequence). CDR3 region: CSARDQGRGHGEQYF. The CDR3 nucleotides read TGCAGTGCTAGAGATCAAGGCAGGGGGCACGGGGAGCAGTACTTC.

In this sample, this clonotype turned up many times. The chain couples TRBV7-8 to TRBJ2-4; TRBD2 matches at 12 bases. Germline CDR1 SGHVS, CDR2 FQNEAQ. After removal of 0 bases from V and 3 bases from J, the junction contained 9 bases not matched to a gene. This CDR3 comprises 19 residues. Written as DNA, the CDR3 is TGTGCCAGCAGCTTAGCCATCGCGACTAGCGGGGGCCACAAAAACATTCAGTACTTC. It is translated as CASSLAIATSGGHKNIQYF.

This clonotype has a count of ten or more. The chain uses TRBV12-3 or TRBV12-4 and TRBJ2-1, with 8 bases that match TRBD2. With V trimmed by 6 bases and J by 5 bases, 9 bases remained unmatched. This CDR3 is 15 amino acids long. CDR3 nucleotides: TGTGCCAGCAGCCTGGGACTAGAGCGAAACAATGAGCAGTTCTTC. Its protein is CASSLGLERNNEQFF.

This clonotype has ten or more counts. The chain employs TRBV7-2 and TRBJ1-5; TRBD1 matches at 7 bases. Germline V gene lookup returns CDR1 SGHTA and CDR2 FQGNSA. The ends lost 5 bases at V and 7 bases at J; junction bases unmatched: 8. CDR3 length equals 14 residues. The CDR3 coding sequence is TGTGCCAGCAGCCCTAACAGGGGCGGGCAGCCCCAGCATTTT. As protein: CASSPNRGGQPQHF.

This clonotype was detected only a few times. The chain couples TRBV16 to TRBJ2-2; TRBD1 might be the D (6 bases). V was cut by 2 bases and J by 3 bases, with 7 bases left in between. Germline V gives CDR1 KGHSY, CDR2 FQNENV. The CDR3 totals 14 residues. CDR3 residues: CASSQTGYTGELFF. In DNA, the CDR3 is TGTGCCAGCAGCCAAACAGGGTACACCGGGGAGCTGTTTTTT.

The chain joins TRBV20-1 to TRBJ2-3; D is perhaps TRBD1 (7 bases). From germline, CDR1 is DFQATT and CDR2 SNEGSKA (reference sequence). The V end was cut by 6 bases, the J end by 4 bases, with 11 bases between. The CDR3 runs to 12 residues. The CDR3 sequence is CSAPGGPDTQYF. CDR3 nucleotides: TGCAGTGCCCCAGGGGGGCCAGATACGCAGTATTTT.

This clonotype was seen at least ten times. This chain links TRBV7-2 with TRBJ1-2; TRBD1 is a possible D gene (5 bases). Trimming removed 2 bases at V and 6 bases at J, with 13 bases between. Germline V gives CDR1 SGHTA, CDR2 FQGNSA. The length of the CDR3 is 14 residues. The DNA for the CDR3 is TGTGCCAGCAGCTTAATTGCCAGGGATAATGGCTACACCTTC. Its translation: CASSLIARDNGYTF.

This clonotype was picked up a small number of times. The chain links TRBV19 to TRBJ1-1, with a weak D call TRBD1 (6 bases). CDR1 and CDR2 from the germline V gene are LNHDA and SQIVND (reference sequence). V was shortened by 5 bases and J by 4 bases, with 17 bases between the two germline ends. CDR3 size: 15 residues. CDR3 in DNA: TGTGCCAGTAGTCCCAAAACCCAGGGGAGCACTGAAGCTTTCTTT. Protein product: CASSPKTQGSTEAFF.

The sample holds many counts of this clonotype. The J gene is TRBJ2-3, the V gene TRBV6-1; D not resolved. V lost 0 bases and J 2 bases, leaving 12 bases between the germline ends. CDR3 length equals 16 residues. Germline loops: CDR1 MNHNS, CDR2 SASEGT. The CDR3 protein is CASSEARRQLTDTQYF. CDR3 nucleotide sequence: TGTGCCAGCAGTGAAGCTCGGCGGCAGCTCACAGATACGCAGTATTTT.

This clonotype was observed at least ten times. Here the CDR3 reads CASSLAGGYSPLHF. In DNA form, the CDR3 reads TGTGCCAGCAGCTTGGCAGGGGGGTATTCACCCCTCCACTTT. The chain joins TRBV5-5 to TRBJ1-6; the match to TRBD1 covers 7 bases. J was trimmed by 8 bases and V by 0 bases; bases with no gene match: 2. This CDR3 region has 14 residues. The germline gives CDR1 SGHKS, CDR2 YYEKEE (reference sequence).

This clonotype was recorded many times. This chain connects TRBV20-1 to TRBJ2-1, with 9 positions matching TRBD2. CDR1 is DFQATT and CDR2 is SNEGSKA in the germline V gene (reference sequence). This CDR3 has 15 amino acids. The V and J ends lost 6 bases and 9 bases, in that order; junction bases with no gene match: 15. The CDR3 coding sequence is TGCAGTGCCCAAGCGGCTAGCGGGACCGCACTTGAGCAGTTCTTC. Translation gives CSAQAASGTALEQFF.

This clonotype occurred a few times. The chain employs TRBV6-2 or TRBV6-3 and TRBJ2-1; 10 bases line up with TRBD2. Germline lookup yields CDR1 MNHEY and CDR2 SVGEGT. The CDR3 loop spans 15 amino acids. V dropped 6 bases and J dropped 6; count of bases not matched to a gene: 8. The CDR3 region is CASSSYSGRVNEQFF. The CDR3 nucleotides are TGTGCCAGCAGCTCATACAGCGGGAGGGTCAATGAGCAGTTCTTC.

This clonotype showed up many times. The rearrangement joins TRBV6-4 to TRBJ1-1; D may be TRBD1 (6 bases). Germline lookup yields CDR1 MRHNA and CDR2 SNTAGT. This CDR3 region has 13 residues. Trimming cost V 3 bases and J 1 base, with 6 bases left between them. The CDR3 DNA reads as TGTGCCAGCAGTGAGGGGGCGAACACTGAAGCTTTCTTT. It specifies CASSEGANTEAFF.

The rearrangement uses TRBV14 and TRBJ2-7, with TRBD2 matching 8 bases. The CDR3 has 14 amino acids. From germline, CDR1 is SGHDN and CDR2 FVKESK. V shed 3 bases and J 3 bases; nucleotides not matched to a gene: 4. In DNA, the CDR3 is TGTGCCAGCAGCCAGACCGGGACTAGCTACGAGCAGTACTTC. It yields the protein CASSQTGTSYEQYF. Variable domain in full (rest from reference TRBV14 and TRBJ2-7): EAGVTQFPSHSVIEKGQTVTLRCDPISGHDNLYWYRRVMGKEIKFLLHFVKESKQDESGMPNNRFLAERTGGTYSTLKVQPAELEDSGVYFCASSQTGTSYEQYFGPGTRLTVT.

J is TRBJ2-2 and V is TRBV9; perhaps TRBD1 as D (6 bases). The CDR3 has 14 residues. Trimming took off 3 bases at V and 4 bases at J, with 10 bases between the two ends. The V gene's germline CDR1 is SGDLS and CDR2 YYNGEE. The CDR3 bases are TGTGCCAGCAGCGCCGGACAGCCCACCGGGGAGCTGTTTTTT. This sequence encodes CASSAGQPTGELFF.